The T cell receptor beta chain described here comes from a study of OX40 agonist ivuxolimab in advanced cancers. Remarks on this clone: Its matching antigen is unknown.

Findings and caveats of the study: Dose levels from 0.1 to 3.0 mg/kg saw CD4+ and CD8+ blood T cells expand clonally by week 6.

Germline CDR1 reads SNHLY; CDR2 reads FYNNEI. The CDR3 is 13 amino acids. V dropped 2 bases and J dropped 3 bases, with 5 bases sitting between them. Some clones are missing from TCRdb's copy, which holds only in-frame ones; the method was immunoSEQ multiplex PCR. The data contain 77,000 or so clones, roughly 91% of them seen just once; the ten biggest clones take up about 1.7%. This specimen was CD4+ or CD8+ T cells sorted from blood, taken in a trial of the OX40 agonist ivuxolimab. The TCR comes from an adult with an advanced solid tumor such as melanoma, head and neck, liver or kidney cancer. The rearrangement links TRBV2 to TRBJ1-5; D is ambiguous. The CDR3 DNA reads TGTGCCAGCAGTGAATGGTCCAATCAGCCCCAGCATTTT. Translated: CASSEWSNQPQHF.